The 19 T cell receptor beta chains listed next were all sequenced from one sample in a study of T cell responses to AZD1222 COVID-19 vaccine. Here immunoSEQ multiplex PCR was the method, and the copy in TCRdb shows in-frame clones only, minus some. This sample has 65,000 to 75,000 clones, with roughly 91% found just once. The input for sequencing was peripheral blood, taken 28 days after the second dose of the MenACWY control vaccine. The receptor set was obtained from an adult who received the MenACWY meningococcal vaccine as a control.

This clone was detected once. The junction and the germline gene differ at one end; a read error may be behind it. This chain joins TRBV6-5 and TRBJ2-3; 8 positions agree with TRBD1. CDR1 and CDR2 from the germline V gene are MNHEY and SVGAGI. This CDR3 has 16 amino acids. The CDR3 is CASSNSRGLSGDTQYF. The CDR3 nucleotides are TGTGCCAGCAGTAACTCCAGGGGGCTCTCCGGAGATACGCAGTATTTT.

J is TRBJ2-7 and V is TRBV18, with a tentative D call TRBD1 (6 bases). Trimming took off 6 bases at V and 5 bases at J, with 20 bases between the two ends. Per germline, CDR1 KGHSH and CDR2 LQKENI. This CDR3 comprises 15 residues. This chain's CDR3 is CASSLNRAGKNEQYF. The DNA of the CDR3 is TGTGCCAGCTCGCTCAACAGGGCAGGGAAAAACGAGCAGTACTTC.

The chain combines TRBV18 with TRBJ1-5; tentative D call: TRBD1 (6 bases). With 5 bases removed from V and 4 bases from J, the gap between germline ends came to 18 bases. There are 16 residues in the CDR3. Germline V gene sequence: CDR1 KGHSH, CDR2 LQKENI. The CDR3 coding sequence is TGTGCCAGCTCAGCAGAACAGGGTGGGGGGAATCAGCCCCAGCATTTT. It encodes CASSAEQGGGNQPQHF.

The chain is built from TRBV9 and TRBJ1-6; possible D gene TRBD1, 5 bases. Trimming cost V 0 bases and J 8 bases, with 12 bases left between them. The CDR3 length is 15 residues. Germline CDR1 SGDLS, CDR2 YYNGEE. The CDR3 nucleotides read TGTGCCAGCAGCGTAGGACCGGTAGGGGATTCACCCCTCCACTTT. Translating gives CASSVGPVGDSPLHF.

CDR3 sequence: CASSLVIAGGGTDTQYF. CDR3 sequence (DNA): TGCGCCAGCAGCCTAGTGATAGCGGGGGGGGGCACAGATACGCAGTATTTT. This chain connects TRBV4-1 to TRBJ2-3, with 11 bases lining up with TRBD2. The CDR3 is 17 residues long. V lost 4 bases and J lost 1; bases outside the gene matches: 7. Germline V gene sequence: CDR1 MGHRA, CDR2 YSYEKL.

The chain couples TRBV19 to TRBJ2-3, with 11 bases fitting TRBD2. CDR3 length: 16 amino acids. The V gene's germline CDR1 is LNHDA and CDR2 SQIVND (reference sequence). Trimming took 7 bases from V and 6 from J; bases not matched to a gene: 12. CDR3 sequence: CASIPTSSGGWDTQYF. The CDR3 bases are TGTGCCAGTATCCCCACCTCTAGCGGGGGGTGGGATACGCAGTATTTT.

J is TRBJ2-3 and V is TRBV7-8; D gene ambiguous. The germline V gene has CDR1 SGHVS and CDR2 FQNEAQ. This CDR3 comprises 12 residues. Trimming cost V 4 bases and J 4 bases, with 6 bases left between them. CDR3 in DNA: TGTGCCAGCAGCTCCGCGCCAGATACGCAGTATTTT. Translated, it gives CASSSAPDTQYF.

The chain has TRBV28 and TRBJ1-4; TRBD1 agrees at 9 bases. Germline trimming cut 3 bases from V and 8 bases from J; bases unmatched to any gene: 4. The CDR3 totals 14 residues. Germline CDR1 reads MDHEN; CDR2 reads SYDVKM. CDR3 protein: CASSFQTGGEKLFF. The CDR3 nucleotides read TGTGCCAGCAGTTTCCAAACAGGGGGCGAAAAACTGTTTTTT.

The V call is TRBV18, the J call TRBJ1-1; tentatively, D is TRBD1 (6 bases). V was pared by 3 bases and J by 3 bases, with 11 bases between. The CDR3 is made up of 14 amino acids. Germline CDR1 KGHSH, CDR2 LQKENI. CDR3 amino acids: CASSPPGADTEAFF. Written as DNA, the CDR3 is TGTGCCAGCTCACCGCCGGGGGCGGACACTGAAGCTTTCTTT.

This clone showed up just once. The CDR3 sequence is CASRTSGVGQPQHF. CDR3 DNA: TGTGCCAGCAGAACGTCGGGGGTCGGTCAGCCCCAGCATTTT. The genes are TRBV28 and TRBJ1-5; perhaps TRBD1 as D (5 bases). CDR1 MDHEN and CDR2 SYDVKM come from the germline V gene. V was shortened by 6 bases and J by 6 bases, with 15 bases between the two germline ends. The CDR3 consists of 14 residues.

The rearrangement links TRBV4-1 to TRBJ2-4, with D unresolved. The germline gives CDR1 MGHRA, CDR2 YSYEKL. CDR3 length equals 15 residues. V was cut by 4 bases and J by 7 bases, with 17 bases left in between. In DNA, the CDR3 is TGCGCCAGCAGCCGCTCCGGGTCCGGTGAGAACATTCAGTACTTC. Translated: CASSRSGSGENIQYF.

The J gene is TRBJ2-7, the V gene TRBV11-2; 8 positions match TRBD2. The CDR3 is made up of 14 amino acids. Germline CDR1 and CDR2: SGHAT and FQNNGV. The V and J ends lost 5 bases and 1 base, in that order; junction bases with no gene match: 4. The CDR3 DNA reads TGTGCCAGCAGCCCAGGGACTAGTTCCTACGAGCAGTACTTC. Its protein product is CASSPGTSSYEQYF.

V usage is TRBV29-1 and J usage is TRBJ2-5, with D perhaps TRBD1 (5 bases). This CDR3 is built from 12 residues. The ends were cut back, 5 bases at V and 0 bases at J, with 7 bases in the middle. Germline CDR1 reads SQVTM; CDR2 reads ANQGSEA. This CDR3 is CSVSQDQETQYF. The CDR3 bases are TGCAGCGTTTCACAGGACCAAGAGACCCAGTACTTC.

In this sample, this clone turned up once. The chain is built from TRBV12-3 or TRBV12-4 and TRBJ1-5; possibly TRBD1 for D (6 bases). The CDR3 covers 12 residues. Trimming took off 5 bases at V and 6 bases at J, with 8 bases between the two ends. The CDR3 sequence: CASSRQVQPQHF. The CDR3 DNA reads as TGTGCCAGCAGTAGACAGGTTCAGCCCCAGCATTTT.

This clone was detected once. The V gene is TRBV5-1, the J gene TRBJ1-1, with TRBD1 matching 8 bases. Germline CDR1 and CDR2: SGHRS and YFSETQ. The CDR3 spans 18 residues. With V trimmed by 0 bases and J by 6 bases, 16 bases remained unmatched. CDR3 residues: CASSLAPGTGTTTSEAFF. The CDR3 DNA sequence: TGCGCCAGCAGCTTGGCCCCGGGGACAGGAACCACGACGTCTGAAGCTTTCTTT.

This chain links TRBV29-1 with TRBJ1-5; D is possibly TRBD1 (5 bases). V dropped 7 bases and J dropped 0 bases, with 10 bases sitting between them. The CDR3 extends over 13 amino acids. Germline lookup yields CDR1 SQVTM and CDR2 ANQGSEA. The CDR3 loop is CSASGPSNQPQHF. The DNA for the CDR3 is TGCAGCGCCTCGGGACCTAGCAATCAGCCCCAGCATTTT.

The V gene is TRBV5-4, the J gene TRBJ2-1; maybe TRBD2 (5 bases). The CDR3 has 15 amino acids. V was trimmed by 2 bases and J by 0 bases, leaving 9 bases between them. The V gene's germline CDR1 is SGHNT and CDR2 YYREEE (reference sequence). CDR3 bases: TGTGCCAGCAGCTTAGCGGTCAGCTCCTACAATGAGCAGTTCTTC. It specifies CASSLAVSSYNEQFF.

Comment on this clone: At one of its ends the junction is not consistent with the germline gene, which may arise from a read error. This rearrangement joins TRBV27 to TRBJ2-1; weak D call: TRBD2 (5 bases). In germline, CDR1 is MNHEY, CDR2 SMNVEV (reference sequence). This CDR3 has 12 amino acids. This CDR3 reads CASRRHLREQLF. The CDR3 DNA reads as TGTGCCAGCCGTCGACACCTAAGGGAGCAGCTCTTC.

The V gene is TRBV7-2, the J gene TRBJ2-7, with 7 bases aligning to TRBD2. The ends lost 4 bases at V and 2 bases at J; junction bases unmatched: 8. The V gene's germline CDR1 is SGHTA and CDR2 FQGNSA. The CDR3 sequence is 15 residues long. The CDR3 spells CASSWGGERTYEQYF. The CDR3 bases are TGTGCCAGCAGCTGGGGAGGGGAGCGAACCTACGAGCAGTACTTC.